This T cell receptor beta chain was identified in a study of T-cell reconstitution after alpha-beta-depleted transplantation in children. V dropped 0 bases and J dropped 0 bases, with 7 bases sitting between them. The CDR3 sequence is 15 residues long. Germline V CDR1 and CDR2: SGHRS, YFSETQ. Unique molecular identifiers were incorporated during preparation of the TCRbeta library. MiXCR, applied by TCRdb to the PCR reads, yields one record per CDR3 protein. The data show about 980,000 distinct CDR3 sequences, roughly 31% seen once. The chain employs TRBV5-1 and TRBJ2-1; no reliable D call. The TCR sequence derives from a boy in the first two years of life who had a stem cell transplant for SCID, so the T cells may come from the graft donor. Sample: PBMCs, mostly from graft donor cells, taken 360 days after TCRalphabeta/CD19-depleted stem cell transplant. CDR3 nucleotides: TGCGCCAGCAGCTTGGGTCTAGGCTCCTACAATGAGCAGTTCTTC. Amino acid sequence: CASSLGLGSYNEQFF.